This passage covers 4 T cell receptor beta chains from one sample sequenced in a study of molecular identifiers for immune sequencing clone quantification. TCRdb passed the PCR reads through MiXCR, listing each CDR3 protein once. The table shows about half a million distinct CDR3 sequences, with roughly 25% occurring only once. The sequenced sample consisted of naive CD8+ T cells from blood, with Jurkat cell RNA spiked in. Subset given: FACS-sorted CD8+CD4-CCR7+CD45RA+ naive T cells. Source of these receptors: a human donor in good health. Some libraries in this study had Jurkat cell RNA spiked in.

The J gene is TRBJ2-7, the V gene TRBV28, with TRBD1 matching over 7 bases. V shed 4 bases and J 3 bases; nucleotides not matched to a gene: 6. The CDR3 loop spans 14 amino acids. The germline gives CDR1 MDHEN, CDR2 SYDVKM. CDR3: CASSSGTVNYEQYF. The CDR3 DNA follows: TGTGCCAGCAGTTCCGGGACAGTAAACTACGAGCAGTACTTC. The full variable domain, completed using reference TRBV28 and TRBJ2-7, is DVKVTQSSRYLVKRTGEKVFLECVQDMDHENMFWYRQDPGLGLRLIYFSYDVKMKEKGDIPEGYSVSREKKERFSLILESASTNQTSMYLCASSSGTVNYEQYFGPGTRLTVT.

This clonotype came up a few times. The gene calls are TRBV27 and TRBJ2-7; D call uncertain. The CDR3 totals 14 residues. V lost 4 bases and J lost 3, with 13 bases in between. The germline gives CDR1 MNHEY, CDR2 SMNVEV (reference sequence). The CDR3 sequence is CASSWSGGVYEQYF. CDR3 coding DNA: TGTGCCAGCAGTTGGTCGGGTGGGGTCTACGAGCAGTACTTC.

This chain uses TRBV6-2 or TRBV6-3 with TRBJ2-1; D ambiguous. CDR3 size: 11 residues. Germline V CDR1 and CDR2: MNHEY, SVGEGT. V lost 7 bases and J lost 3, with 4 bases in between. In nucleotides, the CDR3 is TGTGCCAGCAACCTCTACAATGAGCAGTTCTTC. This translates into CASNLYNEQFF.

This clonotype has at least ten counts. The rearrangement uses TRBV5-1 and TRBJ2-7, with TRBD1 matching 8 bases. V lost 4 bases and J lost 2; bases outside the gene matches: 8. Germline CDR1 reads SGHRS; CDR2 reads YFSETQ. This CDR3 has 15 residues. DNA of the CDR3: TGCGCCAGCAGCGAGGGACAGGTCGACCCCTACGAGCAGTACTTC. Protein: CASSEGQVDPYEQYF.